Described below is a single T cell receptor (beta chain) sequence and its context. The antigen is unknown. These data come from a study of cytomegalovirus exposure and HLA in healthy donors. Study-wide results and caveats: Trimming of TCR beta V- and J-genes showed a link, identified in a later analysis, to a missense DCLRE1C variant.

The PCR contained 60 Vbeta and 13 Jbeta primers. The repertoire was sequenced with immunoSEQ multiplex PCR; TCRdb's copy has only in-frame clones and lacks some. The top ten hold 4.5% to 5.5% of the sample, which has over 120,000 clones, about 80% seen once. The CDR3 has 11 residues. The germline V and J ends were trimmed by 3 bases and 11 bases, with 13 bases remaining between them. The germline CDR1 and CDR2 sequences are SQVTM and ANQGSEA. This chain connects TRBV29-1 to TRBJ2-5; D may be TRBD2 (5 bases). Sequencing input: PBMCs. This receptor was obtained from a man between 35 and 55 years old in good health and CMV-seronegative. The DNA for the CDR3 is TGCAGCGTTGACCGGGGTCGAGAGCAGTACTTC. Translated: CSVDRGREQYF.